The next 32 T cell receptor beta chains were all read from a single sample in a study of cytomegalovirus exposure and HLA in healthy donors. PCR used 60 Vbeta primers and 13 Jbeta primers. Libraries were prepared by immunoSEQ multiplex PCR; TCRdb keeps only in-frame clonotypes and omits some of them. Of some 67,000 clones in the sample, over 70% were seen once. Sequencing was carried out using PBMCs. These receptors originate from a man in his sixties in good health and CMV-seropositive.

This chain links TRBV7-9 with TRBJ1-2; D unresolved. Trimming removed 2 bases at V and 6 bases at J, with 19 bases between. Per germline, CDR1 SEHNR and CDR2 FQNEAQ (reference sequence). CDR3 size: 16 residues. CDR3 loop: CASSLLKGLEANGYTF. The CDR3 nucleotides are TGTGCCAGCAGCTTATTAAAAGGCCTAGAGGCCAATGGCTACACCTTC.

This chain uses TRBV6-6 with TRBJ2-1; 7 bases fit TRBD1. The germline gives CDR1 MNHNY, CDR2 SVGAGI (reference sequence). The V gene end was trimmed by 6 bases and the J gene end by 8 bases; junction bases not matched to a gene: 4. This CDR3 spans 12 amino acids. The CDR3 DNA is TGTGCCAGCAGGACAGGGATCGATGAGCAGTTCTTC. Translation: CASRTGIDEQFF.

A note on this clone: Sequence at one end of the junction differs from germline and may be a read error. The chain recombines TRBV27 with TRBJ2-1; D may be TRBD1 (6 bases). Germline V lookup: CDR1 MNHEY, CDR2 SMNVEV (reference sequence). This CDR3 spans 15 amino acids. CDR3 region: CAGRIGTSKGYEQFF. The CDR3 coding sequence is TGTGCCGGCAGGATTGGGACATCCAAAGGGTATGAGCAGTTCTTC.

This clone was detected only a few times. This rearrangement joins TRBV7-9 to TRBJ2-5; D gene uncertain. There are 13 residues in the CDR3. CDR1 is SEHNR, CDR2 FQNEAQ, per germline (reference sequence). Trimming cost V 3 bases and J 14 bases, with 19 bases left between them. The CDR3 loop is CASSLGSPMTKYF. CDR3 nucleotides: TGTGCCAGCAGCTTGGGCAGCCCTATGACCAAATACTTC.

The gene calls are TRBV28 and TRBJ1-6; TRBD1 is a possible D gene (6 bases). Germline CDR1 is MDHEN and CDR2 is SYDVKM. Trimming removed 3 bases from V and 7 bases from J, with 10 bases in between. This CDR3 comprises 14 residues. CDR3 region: CASSLIQGNSPLHF. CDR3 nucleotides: TGTGCCAGCAGTTTGATACAGGGAAATTCACCCCTCCACTTT.

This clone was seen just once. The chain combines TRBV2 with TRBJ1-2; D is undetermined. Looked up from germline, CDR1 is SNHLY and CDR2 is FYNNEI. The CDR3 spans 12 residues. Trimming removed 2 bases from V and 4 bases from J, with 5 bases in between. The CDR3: CASSETSYGYTF. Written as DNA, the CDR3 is TGTGCCAGCAGTGAAACTAGCTATGGCTACACCTTC.

CDR3 sequence: CATSRDTGETQYF. The CDR3 coding sequence is TGTGCCACCAGCAGAGATACAGGAGAGACCCAGTACTTC. The genes are TRBV15 and TRBJ2-5; the D gene is possibly TRBD1 (5 bases). Germline V CDR1 and CDR2: LNHNV, YYDKDF (reference sequence). Trimming took 0 bases from V and 4 from J, leaving 6 bases between them. This CDR3 is 13 amino acids long.

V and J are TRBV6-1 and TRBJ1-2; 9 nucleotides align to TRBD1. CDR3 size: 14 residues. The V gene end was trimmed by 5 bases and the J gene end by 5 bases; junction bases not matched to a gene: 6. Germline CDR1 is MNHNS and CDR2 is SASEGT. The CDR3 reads CASSPDRGEYGYTF. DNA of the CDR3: TGTGCCAGCAGTCCTGACAGGGGGGAATATGGCTACACCTTC.

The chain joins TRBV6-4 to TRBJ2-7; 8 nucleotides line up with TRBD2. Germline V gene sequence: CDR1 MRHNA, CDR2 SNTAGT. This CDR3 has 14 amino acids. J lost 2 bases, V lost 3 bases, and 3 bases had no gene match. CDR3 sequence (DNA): TGTGCCAGCAGTGAGGGTAGCGGGGCCTACGAGCAGTACTTC. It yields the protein CASSEGSGAYEQYF.

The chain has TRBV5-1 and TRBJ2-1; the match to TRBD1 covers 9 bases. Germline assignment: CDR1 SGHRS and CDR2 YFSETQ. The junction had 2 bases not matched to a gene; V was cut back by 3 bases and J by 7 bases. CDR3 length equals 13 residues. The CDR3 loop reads CASSWGTGNEQFF. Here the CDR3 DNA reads TGCGCCAGCAGCTGGGGGACAGGGAATGAGCAGTTCTTC. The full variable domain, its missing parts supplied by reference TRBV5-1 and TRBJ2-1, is KAGVTQTPRYLIKTRGQQVTLSCSPISGHRSVSWYQQTPGQGLQFLFEYFSETQRNKGNFPGRFSGRQFSNSRSEMNVSTLELGDSALYLCASSWGTGNEQFFGPGTRLTVL.

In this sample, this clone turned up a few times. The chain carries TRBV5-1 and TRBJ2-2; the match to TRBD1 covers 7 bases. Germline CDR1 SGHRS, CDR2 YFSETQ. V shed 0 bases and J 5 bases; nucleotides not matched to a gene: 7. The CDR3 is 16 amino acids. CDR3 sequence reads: CASSLADYRGTGELFF. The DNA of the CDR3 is TGCGCCAGCAGCTTGGCCGACTACAGGGGAACCGGGGAGCTGTTTTTT. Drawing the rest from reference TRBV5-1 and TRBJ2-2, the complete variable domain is KAGVTQTPRYLIKTRGQQVTLSCSPISGHRSVSWYQQTPGQGLQFLFEYFSETQRNKGNFPGRFSGRQFSNSRSEMNVSTLELGDSALYLCASSLADYRGTGELFFGEGSRLTVL.

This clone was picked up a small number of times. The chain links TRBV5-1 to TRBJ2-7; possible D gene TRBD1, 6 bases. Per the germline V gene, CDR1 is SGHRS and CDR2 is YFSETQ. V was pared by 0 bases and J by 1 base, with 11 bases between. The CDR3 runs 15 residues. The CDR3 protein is CASSLVATGSYEQYF. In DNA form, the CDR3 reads TGCGCCAGCAGCTTGGTTGCGACAGGTTCCTACGAGCAGTACTTC.

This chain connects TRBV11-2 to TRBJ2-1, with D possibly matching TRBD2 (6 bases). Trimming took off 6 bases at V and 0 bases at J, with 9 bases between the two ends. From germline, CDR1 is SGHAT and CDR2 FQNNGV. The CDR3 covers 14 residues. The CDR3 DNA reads TGTGCCAGCAGACGTAGCGGCTCCTACAATGAGCAGTTCTTC. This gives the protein CASRRSGSYNEQFF.

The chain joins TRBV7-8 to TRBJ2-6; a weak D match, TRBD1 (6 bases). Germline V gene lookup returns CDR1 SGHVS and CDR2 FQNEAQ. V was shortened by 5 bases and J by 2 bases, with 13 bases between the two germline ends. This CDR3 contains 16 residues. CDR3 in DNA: TGTGCCAGCAGCCCAGATCACAGGGCTGGGGCCAACGTCCTGACTTTC. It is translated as CASSPDHRAGANVLTF. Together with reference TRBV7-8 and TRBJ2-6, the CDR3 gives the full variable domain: GAGVSQSPRYKVAKRGQDVALRCDPISGHVSLFWYQQALGQGPEFLTYFQNEAQLDKSGLPSDRFFAERPEGSVSTLKIQRTQQEDSAVYLCASSPDHRAGANVLTFGAGSRLTVL.

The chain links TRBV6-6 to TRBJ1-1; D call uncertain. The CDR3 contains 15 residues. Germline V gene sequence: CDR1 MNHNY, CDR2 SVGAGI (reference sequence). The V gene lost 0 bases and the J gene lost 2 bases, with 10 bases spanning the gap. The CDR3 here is CASSYSRVRNTEAFF. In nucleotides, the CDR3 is TGTGCCAGCAGTTACTCACGGGTTAGAAACACTGAAGCTTTCTTT.

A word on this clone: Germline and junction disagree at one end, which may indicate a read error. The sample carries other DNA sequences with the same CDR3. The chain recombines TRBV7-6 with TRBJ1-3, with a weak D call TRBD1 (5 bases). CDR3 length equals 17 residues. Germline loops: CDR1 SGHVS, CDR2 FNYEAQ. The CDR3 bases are TGCGCCAGCAGCTTAGTTGACAGCCTCAGCTCTGGAAACACCATATATTTT. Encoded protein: CASSLVDSLSSGNTIYF. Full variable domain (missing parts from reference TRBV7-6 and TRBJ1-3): GAGVSQSPRYKVTKRGQDVALRCDPISGHVSLYWYRQALGQGPEFLTYFNYEAQQDKSGLPNDRFSAERPEGSISTLTIQRTEQRDSAMYRCASSLVDSLSSGNTIYFGEGSWLTVV.

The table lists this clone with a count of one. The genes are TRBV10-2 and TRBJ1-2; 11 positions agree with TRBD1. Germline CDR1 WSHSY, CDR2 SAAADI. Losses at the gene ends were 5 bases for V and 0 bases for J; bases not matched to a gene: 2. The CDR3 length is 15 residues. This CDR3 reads CASSSGQGANYGYTF. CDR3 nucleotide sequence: TGCGCCAGCAGTTCGGGACAGGGGGCTAACTATGGCTACACCTTC.

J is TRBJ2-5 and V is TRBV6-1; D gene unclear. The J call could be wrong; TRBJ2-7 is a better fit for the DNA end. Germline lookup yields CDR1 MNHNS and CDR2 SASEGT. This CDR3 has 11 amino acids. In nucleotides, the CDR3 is TGTGCCAGCAGCCTTTACTACGAGCAGTACTTC. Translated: CASSLYYEQYF.

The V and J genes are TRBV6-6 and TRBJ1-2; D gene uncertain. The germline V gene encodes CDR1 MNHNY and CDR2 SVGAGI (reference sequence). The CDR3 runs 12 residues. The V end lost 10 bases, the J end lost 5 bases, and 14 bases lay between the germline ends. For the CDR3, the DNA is TGTGCCACCGGGCGGGTCGTTTATGGCTACACCTTC. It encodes CATGRVVYGYTF.

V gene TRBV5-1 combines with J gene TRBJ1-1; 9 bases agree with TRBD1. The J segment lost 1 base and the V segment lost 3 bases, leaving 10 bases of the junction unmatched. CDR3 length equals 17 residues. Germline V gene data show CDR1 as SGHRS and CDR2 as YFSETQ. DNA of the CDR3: TGCGCCAGCAGCTACCAGGGTTTGGGACAGGGGAACACTGAAGCTTTCTTT. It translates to CASSYQGLGQGNTEAFF.

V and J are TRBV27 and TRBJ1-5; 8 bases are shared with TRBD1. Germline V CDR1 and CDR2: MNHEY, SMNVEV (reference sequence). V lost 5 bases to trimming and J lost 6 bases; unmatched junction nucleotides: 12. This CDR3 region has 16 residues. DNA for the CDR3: TGTGCCAGCAGTGGGGACAGGAATTCGGGTAGTCAGCCCCAGCATTTT. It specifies CASSGDRNSGSQPQHF.

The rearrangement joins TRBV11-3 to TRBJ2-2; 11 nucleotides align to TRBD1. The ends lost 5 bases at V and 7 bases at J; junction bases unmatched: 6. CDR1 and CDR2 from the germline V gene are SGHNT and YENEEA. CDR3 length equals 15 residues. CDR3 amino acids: CASSRTGGRIGELFF. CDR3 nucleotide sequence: TGTGCCAGCAGCCGGACAGGGGGCAGGATCGGGGAGCTGTTTTTT.

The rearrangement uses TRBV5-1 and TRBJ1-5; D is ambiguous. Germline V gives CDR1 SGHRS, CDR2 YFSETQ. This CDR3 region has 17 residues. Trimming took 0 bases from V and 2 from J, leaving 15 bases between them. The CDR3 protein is CASSLVPPGSGNQPQHF. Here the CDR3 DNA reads TGCGCCAGCAGCTTGGTCCCCCCGGGGTCGGGCAATCAGCCCCAGCATTTT.

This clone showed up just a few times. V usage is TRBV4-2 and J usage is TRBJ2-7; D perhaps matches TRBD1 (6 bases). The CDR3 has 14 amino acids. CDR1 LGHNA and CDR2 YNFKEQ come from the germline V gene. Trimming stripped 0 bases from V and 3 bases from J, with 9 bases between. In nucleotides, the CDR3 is TGTGCCAGCAGCCAAGATAGGGGGAGCTACGAGCAGTACTTC. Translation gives CASSQDRGSYEQYF.

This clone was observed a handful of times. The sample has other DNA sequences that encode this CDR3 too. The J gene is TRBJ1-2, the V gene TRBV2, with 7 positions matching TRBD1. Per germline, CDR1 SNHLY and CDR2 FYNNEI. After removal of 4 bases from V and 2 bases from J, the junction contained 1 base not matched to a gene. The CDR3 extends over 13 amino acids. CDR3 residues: CASSGQGNYGYTF. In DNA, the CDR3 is TGTGCCAGCAGTGGACAGGGCAACTATGGCTACACCTTC.

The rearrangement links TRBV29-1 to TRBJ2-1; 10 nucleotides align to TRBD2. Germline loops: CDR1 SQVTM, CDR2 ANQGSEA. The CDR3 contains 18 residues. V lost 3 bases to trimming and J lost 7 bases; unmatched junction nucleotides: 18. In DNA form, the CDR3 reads TGCAGCGTTGATGGACATCAGGGTTCTAGCGGGAGAAGGAATGAGCAGTTCTTC. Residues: CSVDGHQGSSGRRNEQFF.

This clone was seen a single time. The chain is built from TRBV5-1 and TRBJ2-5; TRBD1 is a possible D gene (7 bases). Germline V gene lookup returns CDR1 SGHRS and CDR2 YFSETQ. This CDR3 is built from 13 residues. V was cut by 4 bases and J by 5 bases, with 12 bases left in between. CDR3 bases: TGCGCCAGCAGCGGAGGGGGCGGTGAGACCCAGTACTTC. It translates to CASSGGGGETQYF.

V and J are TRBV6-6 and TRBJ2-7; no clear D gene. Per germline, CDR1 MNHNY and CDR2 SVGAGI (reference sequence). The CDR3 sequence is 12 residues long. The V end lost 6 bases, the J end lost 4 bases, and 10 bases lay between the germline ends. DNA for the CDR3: TGTGCCAGCAGCCTGCCCGGGTACGAGCAGTACTTC. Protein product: CASSLPGYEQYF.

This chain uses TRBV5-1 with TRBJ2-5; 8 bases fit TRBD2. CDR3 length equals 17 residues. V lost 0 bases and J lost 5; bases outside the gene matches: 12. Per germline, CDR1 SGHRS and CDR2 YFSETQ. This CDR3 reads CASSLAGLAPSRETQYF. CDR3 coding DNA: TGCGCCAGCAGCTTGGCCGGACTAGCTCCTTCCCGGGAGACCCAGTACTTC.

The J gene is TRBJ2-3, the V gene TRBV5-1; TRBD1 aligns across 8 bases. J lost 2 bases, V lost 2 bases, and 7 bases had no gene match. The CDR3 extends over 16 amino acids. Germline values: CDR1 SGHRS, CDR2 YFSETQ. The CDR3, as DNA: TGCGCCAGCAGCTTCGGACAGGGCAGGGTCACAGATACGCAGTATTTT. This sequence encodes CASSFGQGRVTDTQYF. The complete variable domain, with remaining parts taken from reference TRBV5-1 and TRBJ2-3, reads KAGVTQTPRYLIKTRGQQVTLSCSPISGHRSVSWYQQTPGQGLQFLFEYFSETQRNKGNFPGRFSGRQFSNSRSEMNVSTLELGDSALYLCASSFGQGRVTDTQYFGPGTRLTVL.

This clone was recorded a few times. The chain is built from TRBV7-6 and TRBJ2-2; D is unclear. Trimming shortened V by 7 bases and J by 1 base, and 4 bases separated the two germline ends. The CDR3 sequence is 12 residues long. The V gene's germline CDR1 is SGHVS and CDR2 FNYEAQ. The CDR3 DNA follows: TGTGCCAGCACAGAGAACACCGGGGAGCTGTTTTTT. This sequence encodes CASTENTGELFF.

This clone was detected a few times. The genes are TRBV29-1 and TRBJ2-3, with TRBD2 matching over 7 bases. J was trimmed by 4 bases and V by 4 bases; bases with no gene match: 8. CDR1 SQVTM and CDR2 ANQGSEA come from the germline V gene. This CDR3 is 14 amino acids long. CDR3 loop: CSVGITSAPDTQYF. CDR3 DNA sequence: TGCAGCGTTGGAATAACTAGCGCTCCAGATACGCAGTATTTT.